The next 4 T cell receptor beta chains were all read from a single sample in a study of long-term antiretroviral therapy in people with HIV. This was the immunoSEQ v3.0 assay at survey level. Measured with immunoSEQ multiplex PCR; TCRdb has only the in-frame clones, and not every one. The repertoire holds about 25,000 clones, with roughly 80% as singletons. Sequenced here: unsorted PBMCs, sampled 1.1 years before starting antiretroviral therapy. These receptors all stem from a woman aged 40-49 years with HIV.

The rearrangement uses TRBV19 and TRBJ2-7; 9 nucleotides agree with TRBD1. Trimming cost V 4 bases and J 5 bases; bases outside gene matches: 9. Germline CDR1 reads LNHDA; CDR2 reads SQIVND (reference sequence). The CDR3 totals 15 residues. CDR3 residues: CASSTTGQGVHEQYF. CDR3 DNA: TGTGCCAGTAGTACTACGGGACAGGGAGTCCACGAGCAGTACTTC.

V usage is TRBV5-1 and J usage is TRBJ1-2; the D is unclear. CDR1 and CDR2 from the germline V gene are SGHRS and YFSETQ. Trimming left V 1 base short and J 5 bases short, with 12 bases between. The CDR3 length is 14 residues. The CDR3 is CASSLQDGPYGYTF. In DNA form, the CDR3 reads TGCGCCAGCAGCTTGCAGGACGGCCCATATGGCTACACCTTC.

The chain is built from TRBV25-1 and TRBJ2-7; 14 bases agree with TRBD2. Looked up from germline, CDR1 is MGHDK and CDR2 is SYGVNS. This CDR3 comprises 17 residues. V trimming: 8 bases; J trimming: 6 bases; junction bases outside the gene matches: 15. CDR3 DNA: TGTGCCAGCTCGGCACAACCGGGACTAGCGGGAGTTGGCGAGCAGTACTTC. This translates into CASSAQPGLAGVGEQYF.

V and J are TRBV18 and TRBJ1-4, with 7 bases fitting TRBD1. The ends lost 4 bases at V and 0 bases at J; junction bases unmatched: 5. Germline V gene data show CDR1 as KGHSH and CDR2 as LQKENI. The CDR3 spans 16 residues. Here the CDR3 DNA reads TGTGCCAGCTCACAAAGTACAGGGGCAACTAATGAAAAACTGTTTTTT. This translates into CASSQSTGATNEKLFF.